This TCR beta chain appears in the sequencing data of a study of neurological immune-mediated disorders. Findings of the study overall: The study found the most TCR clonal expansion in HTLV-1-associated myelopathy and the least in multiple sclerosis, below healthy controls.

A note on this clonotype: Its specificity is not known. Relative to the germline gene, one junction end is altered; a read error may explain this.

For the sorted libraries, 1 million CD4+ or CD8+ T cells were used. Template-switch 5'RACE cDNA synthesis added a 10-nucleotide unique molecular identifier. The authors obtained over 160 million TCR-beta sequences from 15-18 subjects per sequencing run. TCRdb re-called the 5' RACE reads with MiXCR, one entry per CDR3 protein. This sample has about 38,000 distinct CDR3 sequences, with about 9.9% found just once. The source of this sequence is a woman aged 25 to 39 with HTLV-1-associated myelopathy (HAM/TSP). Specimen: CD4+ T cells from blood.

CDR3 in amino acids: CSSSLAAAVSGANVLTF. CDR3 sequence (DNA): TGTTCCAGCAGCTTAGCGGCTGCCGTCTCTGGGGCCAACGTCCTGACTTTC. The chain joins TRBV7-2 to TRBJ2-6; D possibly corresponds to TRBD2 (6 bases). The CDR3 consists of 17 residues. Germline CDR1 is SGHTA and CDR2 is FQGNSA.